The clone carrying this T cell receptor beta chain was seen more than once but under ten times. The record originates from a study of spatial heterogeneity in lung cancer. MiXCR, run by TCRdb on the 5' RACE reads, gives a single entry per CDR3 protein. The table includes about 90,000 distinct CDR3 sequences, approximately 8.6% detected once. This CDR3 has 13 amino acids. The V end was cut by 6 bases, the J end by 4 bases, with 13 bases between. Germline V CDR1 and CDR2: DFQATT, SNEGSKA (reference sequence). The time point: sample taken at primary tumor resection. The study sequenced unsorted whole RNA from tumor, nontumor lung or frozen PBMC.

This TCR came from a male donor with early-stage non-small cell lung cancer. The sample was PBMCs, taken at surgery. This chain connects TRBV20-1 to TRBJ2-1; possibly TRBD1 for D (6 bases). In nucleotides, the CDR3 is TGCAGTGCAACGGACAGTTATTACAATGAGCAGTTCTTC. It translates to CSATDSYYNEQFF.